This TCR beta chain came from a study of T cells in Graves' hyperthyroidism and ophthalmopathy. V was pared by 1 base and J by 8 bases, with 11 bases between. Germline V gene sequence: CDR1 LGHDT, CDR2 YNNKEL (reference sequence). The CDR3 consists of 13 residues. This clonotype has a count of ten or more. TCR beta CDR3 regions were amplified from RNA. A first-round RT-PCR of the TCR CDR3 used the HTBI primer set. TCRdb processed the multiplex PCR reads anew with MiXCR; each CDR3 protein has one entry. The table includes about 640,000 distinct CDR3 sequences, less than 25% detected once. The receptor comes from a man aged 30-40 years with Graves' ophthalmopathy. The sequenced material came from blood. The chain joins TRBV3-1 to TRBJ1-2; D may be TRBD1 (5 bases). The CDR3 sequence is CASSQGPDSGYTF. The DNA of the CDR3 is TGTGCCAGCAGCCAAGGACCCGACAGCGGCTACACCTTC.